This TCR beta chain was captured by sequencing in a study of blood T cell repertoires in COVID-19. Study background: PBMCs, B-cell-depleted T cells, or T cells provided the cDNA or gDNA that made up the material.

Only in-frame clones appear in the TCRdb table, and some are missing; sequencing was by immunoSEQ multiplex PCR. The repertoire holds 200,000 to 300,000 clones, approximately 80% seen once, with roughly 10% in the top ten. Germline loops: CDR1 MDHEN, CDR2 SYDVKM. J was trimmed by 7 bases and V by 4 bases; bases with no gene match: 11. The CDR3 covers 15 residues. The chain combines TRBV28 with TRBJ2-7, with 9 bases aligning to TRBD1. This sequence was found in a man older than 75 with acute or convalescent COVID-19. The material sequenced was peripheral blood. The CDR3 DNA follows: TGTGCCAGCAGTTCTCCGGGACAGGGCGCTGGTGAGCAGTACTTC. Its translation is CASSSPGQGAGEQYF.